This T cell receptor (beta chain) was sequenced for a study of T cells after yellow fever vaccination. At the level of the study: Researchers used SMART-Seq v4 Ultra Low Input to prepare fractions that had low cell numbers. Study-level points and caveats: Weaker, the secondary response had a peak occurring faster, on day 5 versus 15. Post-booster reappearance was seen for most primary-vaccination clones (about 96% CD4, roughly 86% CD8).

This clonotype was detected a few times. As yet, its antigen is unknown. The germline gives CDR1 SGHKS, CDR2 YYEKEE (reference sequence). The CDR3 is 14 residues long. With 0 bases removed from V and 5 bases from J, the gap between germline ends came to 10 bases. Conversion of TCR transcripts into cDNA relied on 5'RACE template switching, which added a universal primer site and UMIs. TCRdb used MiXCR to reprocess the 5' RACE reads, holding one entry per CDR3 protein. The data show 550,000 to 750,000 distinct CDR3 sequences, roughly 13% seen once. The sample was PBMCs, taken on the day of the yellow fever booster vaccination. This rearrangement joins TRBV5-5 to TRBJ2-3; no clear D. The source is a man aged 30 to 45 who received the YFV17D yellow fever vaccine. CDR3 bases: TGTGCCAGCAGCTTGGATGTGTGGGGAGATACGCAGTATTTT. Translation: CASSLDVWGDTQYF.